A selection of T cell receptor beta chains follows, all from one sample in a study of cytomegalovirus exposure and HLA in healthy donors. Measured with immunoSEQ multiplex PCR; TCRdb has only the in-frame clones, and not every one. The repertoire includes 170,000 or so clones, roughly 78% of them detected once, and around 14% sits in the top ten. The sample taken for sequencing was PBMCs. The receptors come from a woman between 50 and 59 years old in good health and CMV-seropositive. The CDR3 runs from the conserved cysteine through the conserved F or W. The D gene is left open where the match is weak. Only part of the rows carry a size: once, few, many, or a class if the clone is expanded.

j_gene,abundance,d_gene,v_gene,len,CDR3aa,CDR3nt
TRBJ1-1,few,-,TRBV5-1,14,CASTGDLRGTEAFF,TGCGCCAGCACAGGGGACCTGAGGGGAACTGAAGCTTTCTTT
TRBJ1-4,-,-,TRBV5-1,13,CASSLVGRERLFF,TGCGCCAGCAGCTTGGTGGGCAGGGAAAGACTGTTTTTT
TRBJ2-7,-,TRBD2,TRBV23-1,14,CASTSGGGENEQYF,TGCGCCAGCACCTCCGGGGGGGGCGAGAACGAGCAGTACTTC
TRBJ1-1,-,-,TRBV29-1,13,CSVAAGSRTEAFF,TGCAGCGTTGCAGCGGGGTCAAGGACTGAAGCTTTCTTT
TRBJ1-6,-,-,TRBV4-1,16,CASSHPPRDRSSPLHF,TGCGCCAGCAGCCACCCCCCCCGGGATCGGTCTTCACCCCTCCACTTT
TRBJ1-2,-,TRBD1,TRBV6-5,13,CASSRQGNYGYTF,TGTGCCAGCAGCCGACAGGGGAACTATGGCTACACCTTC
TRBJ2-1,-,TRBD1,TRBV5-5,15,CASSPAGTGGHEQFF,TGTGCCAGCAGCCCGGCCGGGACAGGGGGTCATGAGCAGTTCTTC
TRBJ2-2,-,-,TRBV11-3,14,CASSFEGNTGELFF,TGTGCCAGCAGCTTTGAGGGAAACACCGGGGAGCTGTTTTTT
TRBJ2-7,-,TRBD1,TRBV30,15,CAWSARGQARYEQYF,TGTGCCTGGAGCGCCCGGGGACAGGCTCGCTACGAGCAGTACTTC
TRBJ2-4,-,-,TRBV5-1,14,CASSSGGPGNIQYF,TGCGCCAGCAGCTCGGGGGGCCCGGGAAACATTCAGTACTTC
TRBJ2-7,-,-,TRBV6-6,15,CASSYDPLQFYEQYF,TGTGCCAGCAGTTACGATCCGCTTCAGTTCTACGAGCAGTACTTC
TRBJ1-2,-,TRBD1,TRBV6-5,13,CASSYTGAQGYTF,TGTGCCAGCAGTTACACAGGGGCACAGGGCTACACCTTC
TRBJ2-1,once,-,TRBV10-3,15,CAIRGGAMWDNEQFF,TGTGCCATCAGGGGGGGGGCGATGTGGGACAATGAGCAGTTCTTC
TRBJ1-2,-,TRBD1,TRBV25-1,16,CASSEPGQGSSYGYTF,TGTGCCAGCAGTGAACCGGGACAGGGTTCGAGCTATGGCTACACCTTC
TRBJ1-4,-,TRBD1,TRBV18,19,CASSPRRDSLFATNEKLFF,TGTGCCAGCTCACCACGTCGGGACAGTCTTTTTGCAACTAATGAAAAACTGTTTTTT
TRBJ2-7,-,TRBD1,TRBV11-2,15,CASSLGGQGASEQYF,TGTGCCAGCAGCTTAGGGGGACAGGGAGCGTCCGAGCAGTACTTC
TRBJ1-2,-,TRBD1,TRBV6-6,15,CASSARDRGARGYTF,TGTGCCAGCAGTGCCCGGGACAGGGGGGCGCGGGGCTACACCTTC
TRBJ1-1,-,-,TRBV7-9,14,CASSLGQASSEAFF,TGTGCCAGCAGCTTAGGACAGGCCTCCTCTGAAGCTTTCTTT
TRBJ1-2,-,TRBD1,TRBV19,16,CASSLSRGQGKDGYTF,TGTGCCAGTAGTCTCTCCCGAGGACAGGGGAAGGACGGCTACACCTTC
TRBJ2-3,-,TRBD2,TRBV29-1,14,CSVELAGPRNTQYF,TGCAGCGTTGAACTAGCGGGGCCACGAAACACGCAGTATTTT
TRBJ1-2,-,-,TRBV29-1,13,CSVEDDQGIGYTF,TGCAGCGTTGAAGATGACCAGGGGATAGGCTACACCTTC
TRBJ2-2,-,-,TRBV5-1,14,CASSTDRNTGELFF,TGCGCCAGCAGCACAGACAGAAACACCGGGGAGCTGTTTTTT
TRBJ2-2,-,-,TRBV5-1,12,CASSLAVGELFF,TGCGCCAGCAGCTTGGCCGTGGGGGAGCTGTTTTTT
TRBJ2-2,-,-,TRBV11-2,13,CASSFLLADELFF,TGTGCCAGCAGCTTCTTGCTTGCGGATGAGCTGTTTTTT
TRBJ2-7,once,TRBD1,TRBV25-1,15,CASSEIGAGGYEQYF,TGTGCCAGCAGTGAAATTGGGGCAGGGGGCTACGAGCAGTACTTC
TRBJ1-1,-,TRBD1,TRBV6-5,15,CASSYTGGGNTEAFF,TGTGCCAGCAGTTACACAGGGGGTGGGAACACTGAAGCTTTCTTT
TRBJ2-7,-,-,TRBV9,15,CASSLHWGGPYEQYF,TGTGCCAGCAGCCTACATTGGGGGGGGCCCTACGAGCAGTACTTC
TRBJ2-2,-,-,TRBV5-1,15,CASTSWPAGAGELFF,TGCGCCAGCACCTCCTGGCCTGCCGGAGCCGGGGAGCTGTTTTTT
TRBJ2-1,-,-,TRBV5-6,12,CASSLAENEQFF,TGTGCCAGCAGCTTGGCAGAAAATGAGCAGTTCTTC
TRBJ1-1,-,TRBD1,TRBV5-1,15,CASSLGDRSNTEAFF,TGCGCCAGCAGCTTGGGGGACAGGTCGAACACTGAAGCTTTCTTT
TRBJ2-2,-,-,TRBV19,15,CASSLIGARTGELFF,TGTGCCAGTAGCCTTATAGGGGCGAGAACCGGGGAGCTGTTTTTT